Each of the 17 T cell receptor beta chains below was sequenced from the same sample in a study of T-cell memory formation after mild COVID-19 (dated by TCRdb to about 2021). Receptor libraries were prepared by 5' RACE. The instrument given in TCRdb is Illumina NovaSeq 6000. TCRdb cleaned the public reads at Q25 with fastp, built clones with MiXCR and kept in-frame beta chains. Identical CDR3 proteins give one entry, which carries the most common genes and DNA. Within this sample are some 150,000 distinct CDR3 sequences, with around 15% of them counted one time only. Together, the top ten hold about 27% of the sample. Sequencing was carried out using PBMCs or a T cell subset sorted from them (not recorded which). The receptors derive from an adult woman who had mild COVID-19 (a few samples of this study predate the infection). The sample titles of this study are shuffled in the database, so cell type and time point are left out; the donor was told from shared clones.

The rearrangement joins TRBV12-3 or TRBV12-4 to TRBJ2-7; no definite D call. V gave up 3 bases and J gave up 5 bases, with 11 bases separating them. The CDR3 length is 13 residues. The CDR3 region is CASSFGRLNEQYF. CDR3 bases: TGTGCCAGCAGTTTTGGCAGGCTCAACGAGCAGTACTTC.

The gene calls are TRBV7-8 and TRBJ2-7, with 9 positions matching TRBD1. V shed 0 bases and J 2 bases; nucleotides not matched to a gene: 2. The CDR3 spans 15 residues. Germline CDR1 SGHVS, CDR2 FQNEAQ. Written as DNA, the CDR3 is TGTGCCAGCAGCTTAGCGGGACAGGGCACCTACGAGCAGTACTTC. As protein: CASSLAGQGTYEQYF. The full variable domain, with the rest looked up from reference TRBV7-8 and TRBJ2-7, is GAGVSQSPRYKVAKRGQDVALRCDPISGHVSLFWYQQALGQGPEFLTYFQNEAQLDKSGLPSDRFFAERPEGSVSTLKIQRTQQEDSAVYLCASSLAGQGTYEQYFGPGTRLTVT.

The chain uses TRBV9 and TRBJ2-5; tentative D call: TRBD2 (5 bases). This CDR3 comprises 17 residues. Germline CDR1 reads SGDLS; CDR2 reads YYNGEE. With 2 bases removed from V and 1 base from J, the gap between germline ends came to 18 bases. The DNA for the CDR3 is TGTGCCAGCAGCGTCCGAGACTACCCACGACTCCAAGAGACCCAGTACTTC. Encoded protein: CASSVRDYPRLQETQYF.

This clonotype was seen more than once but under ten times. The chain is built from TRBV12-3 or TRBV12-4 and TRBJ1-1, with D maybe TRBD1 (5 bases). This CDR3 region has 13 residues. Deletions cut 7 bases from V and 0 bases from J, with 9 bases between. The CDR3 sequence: CASTTDMNTEAFF. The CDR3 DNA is TGTGCCAGCACGACAGACATGAACACTGAAGCTTTCTTT.

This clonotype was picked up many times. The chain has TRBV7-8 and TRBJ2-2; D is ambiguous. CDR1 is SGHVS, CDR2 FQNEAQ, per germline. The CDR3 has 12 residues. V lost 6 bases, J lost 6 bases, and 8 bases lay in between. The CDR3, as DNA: TGTGCCAGCAGTTTGGGCGCCGGGGAGCTGTTTTTT. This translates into CASSLGAGELFF.

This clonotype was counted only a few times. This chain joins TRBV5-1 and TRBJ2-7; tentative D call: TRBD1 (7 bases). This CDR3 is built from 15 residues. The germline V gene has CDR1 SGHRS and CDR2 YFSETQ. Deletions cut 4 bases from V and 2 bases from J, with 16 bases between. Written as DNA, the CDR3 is TGCGCCAGCAGCCCGGGGAGGACAGGTCCCTACGAGCAGTACTTC. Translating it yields CASSPGRTGPYEQYF.

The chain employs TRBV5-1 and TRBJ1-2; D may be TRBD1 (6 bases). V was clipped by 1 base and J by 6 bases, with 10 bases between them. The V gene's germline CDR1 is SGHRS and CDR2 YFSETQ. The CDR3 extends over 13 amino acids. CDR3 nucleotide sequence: TGCGCCAGCAGCTTGATGGGGGCCAATGGCTACACCTTC. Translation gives CASSLMGANGYTF.

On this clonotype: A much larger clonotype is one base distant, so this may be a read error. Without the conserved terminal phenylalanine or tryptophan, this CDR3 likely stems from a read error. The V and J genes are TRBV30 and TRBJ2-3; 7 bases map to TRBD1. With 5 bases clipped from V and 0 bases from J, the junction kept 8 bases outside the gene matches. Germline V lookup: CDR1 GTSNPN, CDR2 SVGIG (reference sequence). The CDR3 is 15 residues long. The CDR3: CAWYDREPSTDTQYY. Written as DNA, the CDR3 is TGTGCCTGGTATGACAGGGAACCTAGCACAGATACGCAGTATTAT.

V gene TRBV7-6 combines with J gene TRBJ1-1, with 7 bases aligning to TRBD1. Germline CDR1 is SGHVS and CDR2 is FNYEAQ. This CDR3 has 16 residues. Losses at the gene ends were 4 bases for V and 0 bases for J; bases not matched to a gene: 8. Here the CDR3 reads CASSSRQGPVNTEAFF. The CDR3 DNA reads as TGTGCCAGCAGCTCAAGACAGGGTCCGGTGAACACTGAAGCTTTCTTT.

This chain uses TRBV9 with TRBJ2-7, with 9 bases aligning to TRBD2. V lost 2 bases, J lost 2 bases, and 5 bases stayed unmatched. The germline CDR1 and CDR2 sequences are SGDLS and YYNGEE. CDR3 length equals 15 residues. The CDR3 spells CASSVSGRGAYEQYF. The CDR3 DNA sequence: TGTGCCAGCAGCGTTAGCGGGAGAGGGGCCTACGAGCAGTACTTC.

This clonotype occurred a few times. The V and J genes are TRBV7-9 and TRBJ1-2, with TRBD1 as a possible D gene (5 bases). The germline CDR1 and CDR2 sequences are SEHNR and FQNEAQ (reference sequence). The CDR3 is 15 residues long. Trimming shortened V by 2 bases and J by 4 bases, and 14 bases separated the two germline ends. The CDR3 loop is CASSLPDSTSYGYTF. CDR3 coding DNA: TGTGCCAGCAGCTTACCCGACAGCACCTCCTATGGCTACACCTTC.

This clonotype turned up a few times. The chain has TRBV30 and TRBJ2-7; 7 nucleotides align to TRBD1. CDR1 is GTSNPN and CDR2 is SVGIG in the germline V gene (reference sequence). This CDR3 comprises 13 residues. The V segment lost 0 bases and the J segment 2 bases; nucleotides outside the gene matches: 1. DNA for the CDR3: TGTGCCTGGAGTGTAGGGGGCCCCTACGAGCAGTACTTC. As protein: CAWSVGGPYEQYF. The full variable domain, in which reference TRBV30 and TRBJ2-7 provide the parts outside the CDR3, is SQTIHQWPATLVQPVGSPLSLECTVEGTSNPNLYWYRQAAGRGLQLLFYSVGIGQISSEVPQNLSASRPQDRQFILSSKKLLLSDSGFYLCAWSVGGPYEQYFGPGTRLTVT.

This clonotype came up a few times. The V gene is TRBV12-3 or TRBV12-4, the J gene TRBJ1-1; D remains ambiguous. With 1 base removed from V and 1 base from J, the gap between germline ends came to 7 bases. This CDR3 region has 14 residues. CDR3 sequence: CASSLGPQNTEAFF. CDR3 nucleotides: TGTGCCAGCAGTTTAGGGCCGCAGAACACTGAAGCTTTCTTT.

CDR3 sequence: CASSQGYGGKLFF. The CDR3 nucleotides are TGCGCCAGCAGCCAAGGTTACGGGGGAAAACTGTTTTTT. J is TRBJ1-4 and V is TRBV4-3, with a possible D match to TRBD1 (5 bases). CDR3 length: 13 residues. The germline V gene encodes CDR1 LGHNA and CDR2 YSLEER. The germline V and J ends were trimmed by 1 base and 10 bases, with 10 bases remaining between them.

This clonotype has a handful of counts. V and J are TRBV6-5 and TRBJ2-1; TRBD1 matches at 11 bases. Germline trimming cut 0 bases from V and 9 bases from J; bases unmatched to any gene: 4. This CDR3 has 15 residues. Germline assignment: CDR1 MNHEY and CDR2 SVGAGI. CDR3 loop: CASSYSDRGQGEQFF. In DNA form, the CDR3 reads TGTGCCAGCAGTTACTCGGACAGGGGGCAGGGTGAGCAGTTCTTC.

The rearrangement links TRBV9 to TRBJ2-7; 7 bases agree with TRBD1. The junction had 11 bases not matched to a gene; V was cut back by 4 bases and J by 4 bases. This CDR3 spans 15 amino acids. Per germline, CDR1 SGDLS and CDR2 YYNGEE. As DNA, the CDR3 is TGTGCCAGCAGCATCTCGGGACAGCCACATTACGAGCAGTACTTC. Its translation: CASSISGQPHYEQYF.

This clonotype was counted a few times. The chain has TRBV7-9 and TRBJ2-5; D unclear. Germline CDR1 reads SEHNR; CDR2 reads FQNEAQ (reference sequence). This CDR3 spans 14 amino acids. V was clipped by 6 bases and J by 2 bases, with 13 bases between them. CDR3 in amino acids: CASSPTVRQETQYF. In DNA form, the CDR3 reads TGTGCCAGCAGTCCCACGGTGCGGCAAGAGACCCAGTACTTC.